This record concerns one TCR beta chain sequence. Its antigen is not known. The CDR3 sequence is 14 residues long. CDR1 is DFQATT and CDR2 is SNEGSKA in the germline V gene (reference sequence). V shed 3 bases and J shed 3 bases, with 15 bases lying between them. The data derive from a study of CD8 T cells in ankylosing spondylitis. Molecular-barcoded quantitative 5'-RACE produced these TCR beta libraries. TCRdb processed the 5' RACE reads anew with MiXCR; each CDR3 protein has one entry. The table records 800,000 to 900,000 distinct CDR3 sequences, roughly 12% of them present only once. General study points: A TCR beta motif made of fewer than 10 highly homologous variants seemed typical of ankylosing spondylitis blood.

The sample was blood, either unsorted or a sorted T cell fraction (not recorded which). The chain uses TRBV20-1 and TRBJ2-7, with D tentatively TRBD2 (6 bases). The sequence came from a male donor with ankylosing spondylitis. The CDR3 nucleotides are TGCAGTGCTAGGGGGGACTCCCCCTTCTACGAGCAGTACTTC. Protein product: CSARGDSPFYEQYF.